This TCR beta chain was observed in a study of technical replicates of blood from a few donors. V was cut by 10 bases and J by 4 bases, with 14 bases left in between. The CDR3 is made up of 13 amino acids. Germline lookup yields CDR1 MNHEY and CDR2 SVGAGI. The protocol was immunoSEQ multiplex PCR, while the TCRdb copy is restricted to in-frame clones and leaves out a portion. This table holds about 75,000 clones, 90% to 95% found once. The clonotype comes from a human donor in good health. Some clones in this sample may be carry-over from other donors' samples. The sample taken for sequencing was T cells isolated from PBMCs. This chain links TRBV6-5 with TRBJ1-5, with D perhaps matching TRBD1 (5 bases). The DNA of the CDR3 is TGTGCCACCAGACGGGGGGATAATCAGCCCCAGCATTTT. Its translation is CATRRGDNQPQHF.